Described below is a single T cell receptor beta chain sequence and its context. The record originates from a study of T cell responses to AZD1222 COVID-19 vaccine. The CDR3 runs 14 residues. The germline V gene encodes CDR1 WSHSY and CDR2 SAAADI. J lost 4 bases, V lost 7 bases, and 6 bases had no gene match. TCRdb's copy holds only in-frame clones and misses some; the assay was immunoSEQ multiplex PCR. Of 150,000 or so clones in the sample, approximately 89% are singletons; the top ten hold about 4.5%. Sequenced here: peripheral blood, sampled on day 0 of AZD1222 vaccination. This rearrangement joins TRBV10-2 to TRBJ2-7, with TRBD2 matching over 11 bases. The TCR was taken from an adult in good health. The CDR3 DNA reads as TGCGCCAGCACCCCTGGGACTAGCGGATACGAGCAGTACTTC. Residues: CASTPGTSGYEQYF.